These T cell receptor beta chains were read from a single sample in a study of T cell responses to AZD1222 COVID-19 vaccine. The data were produced by immunoSEQ multiplex PCR, yet TCRdb's version contains in-frame clones alone and is incomplete. The profile covers about 120,000 clones, with about 92% appearing a single time and approximately 8% taken by the ten largest. The sequencing here drew on peripheral blood, taken 28 days after the second AZD1222 dose. Source of these receptors: an adult who received the AZD1222 COVID-19 vaccine. Both conserved end residues are part of each CDR3. Each record gives: D gene, J gene, V gene, CDR3 length, clone size, CDR3 DNA, CDR3 protein. A D gene is named only where the DNA matches it firmly. Clone size is given for some rows only: seen once, a few or many times, or a class if the clone is expanded.

d_gene: -; j_gene: TRBJ1-2; v_gene: TRBV12-2; len: 19; abundance: -; CDR3nt: TGTGCAAGTCGCTTCCTACGAGGTGGAGCGGACGATTTTATAGATGGCTACACCTTC; CDR3aa: CASRFLRGGADDFIDGYTF
d_gene: TRBD1; j_gene: TRBJ2-7; v_gene: TRBV11-2; len: 13; abundance: -; CDR3nt: TGTGCCAGCTCATCGGACAGGAACTACGAGCAGTACTTC; CDR3aa: CASSSDRNYEQYF
d_gene: TRBD1; j_gene: TRBJ1-1; v_gene: TRBV10-1; len: 14; abundance: -; CDR3nt: TGCGCCAGCAGTGAGTTTTGGGCAGGGGGTGAAGCTTTCTTT; CDR3aa: CASSEFWAGGEAFF
d_gene: -; j_gene: TRBJ2-2; v_gene: TRBV28; len: 16; abundance: -; CDR3nt: TGTGCCAGCAGTTCCAGGGGAGGGCTTTTCACCGGGGAGCTGTTTTTT; CDR3aa: CASSSRGGLFTGELFF
d_gene: -; j_gene: TRBJ2-3; v_gene: TRBV19; len: 16; abundance: once; CDR3nt: TGTGCCAGTAGTCCCTGGGACAAAACCCGGGCAGATACGCAGTATTTT; CDR3aa: CASSPWDKTRADTQYF
d_gene: -; j_gene: TRBJ2-3; v_gene: TRBV28; len: 15; abundance: -; CDR3nt: TGTGCCAGCATGGTGGGGGGAGGAGTGACAGATACGCAGTATTTT; CDR3aa: CASMVGGGVTDTQYF
d_gene: TRBD2; j_gene: TRBJ2-3; v_gene: TRBV24-1; len: 14; abundance: -; CDR3nt: TGTGCCACCAGTGATCTCGGAACTAGCGAGACGCAGTATTTT; CDR3aa: CATSDLGTSETQYF
d_gene: -; j_gene: TRBJ1-1; v_gene: TRBV15; len: 13; abundance: -; CDR3nt: TGTGCCATCCCGGGACACAGGAACACTGAAGCTTTCTTT; CDR3aa: CAIPGHRNTEAFF
d_gene: -; j_gene: TRBJ2-5; v_gene: TRBV4-1; len: 13; abundance: -; CDR3nt: TGCGCCAGCAGCCAGATATTTACGGAGACCCAGTACTTC; CDR3aa: CASSQIFTETQYF
d_gene: -; j_gene: TRBJ1-5; v_gene: TRBV6-4; len: 16; abundance: once; CDR3nt: TGTGCCAGCGGGTCACGGGGTGTTGATGGCAATCAGCCCCAGCATTTT; CDR3aa: CASGSRGVDGNQPQHF
d_gene: TRBD2; j_gene: TRBJ2-2; v_gene: TRBV7-8; len: 17; abundance: -; CDR3nt: TGTGCCAGCAGCTTACGACTAGCGGGAGGACGGGGCGGGGAGCTGTTTTTT; CDR3aa: CASSLRLAGGRGGELFF
d_gene: -; j_gene: TRBJ1-5; v_gene: TRBV7-9; len: 15; abundance: -; CDR3nt: TGTGCCAGCAGCTTAGAGAGGGACAGCAATCAGCCCCAGCATTTT; CDR3aa: CASSLERDSNQPQHF
d_gene: -; j_gene: TRBJ2-3; v_gene: TRBV20-1; len: 10; abundance: -; CDR3nt: TGCAGTGCTAGAGAATATCTCGTGTATTTT; CDR3aa: CSAREYLVYF
d_gene: TRBD2; j_gene: TRBJ2-3; v_gene: TRBV19; len: 16; abundance: -; CDR3nt: TGTGCCAGTAGTCCCGGGGGGGGTAGGGGCACAGATACGCAGTATTTT; CDR3aa: CASSPGGGRGTDTQYF
d_gene: -; j_gene: TRBJ2-7; v_gene: TRBV7-2; len: 14; abundance: -; CDR3nt: TGTGCCAGCAGCTTAACGGCCGCGGCCTACGAGCAGTACTTC; CDR3aa: CASSLTAAAYEQYF
d_gene: TRBD1; j_gene: TRBJ1-4; v_gene: TRBV5-6; len: 16; abundance: -; CDR3nt: TGTGCCAGCAGCTTTTCTGGGGACAGTTCGAATGAAAAACTGTTTTTT; CDR3aa: CASSFSGDSSNEKLFF
d_gene: -; j_gene: TRBJ2-7; v_gene: TRBV5-4; len: 11; abundance: -; CDR3nt: TGTGCCAGCAGCTTGGACTACGAGCAGTACTTC; CDR3aa: CASSLDYEQYF
d_gene: TRBD2; j_gene: TRBJ2-7; v_gene: TRBV28; len: 14; abundance: once; CDR3nt: TGTGCCAGCAGACCCGGGACTAGCGGGACAAAGCAGTACTTC; CDR3aa: CASRPGTSGTKQYF
d_gene: -; j_gene: TRBJ1-2; v_gene: TRBV7-9; len: 13; abundance: -; CDR3nt: TGTGCCAGCAGCCCCACAGCCAACTATGGCTACACCTTC; CDR3aa: CASSPTANYGYTF
d_gene: TRBD2; j_gene: TRBJ2-3; v_gene: TRBV5-1; len: 17; abundance: -; CDR3nt: TGCGCCAGCAGCTCCGGGACTAGCGGCGAGTCTTTAGATACGCAGTATTTT; CDR3aa: CASSSGTSGESLDTQYF
d_gene: -; j_gene: TRBJ1-1; v_gene: TRBV5-1; len: 14; abundance: once; CDR3nt: TGCGCCAGCAGCTGGGGGGCAGGGAACACTGAAGCTTTCTTT; CDR3aa: CASSWGAGNTEAFF
d_gene: TRBD1; j_gene: TRBJ1-5; v_gene: TRBV7-9; len: 16; abundance: once; CDR3nt: TGTGCCAGCAGCCATTCAACCGGGACAGGAGATCAGCCCCAGCATTTT; CDR3aa: CASSHSTGTGDQPQHF
d_gene: TRBD1; j_gene: TRBJ1-5; v_gene: TRBV28; len: 16; abundance: -; CDR3nt: TGTGCCAGCAGTTTCTTACACGACAGGGGCAATCAGCCCCAGCATTTT; CDR3aa: CASSFLHDRGNQPQHF
d_gene: -; j_gene: TRBJ2-7; v_gene: TRBV7-9; len: 15; abundance: -; CDR3nt: TGTGCCAGCAGTTGGCTGGCGGGGAGCTCCTACGAGCAGTACTTC; CDR3aa: CASSWLAGSSYEQYF
d_gene: -; j_gene: TRBJ1-2; v_gene: TRBV7-9; len: 14; abundance: once; CDR3nt: TGTGCCAGCAGCCATGTTAGGGGAGACTATGGCTACACCTTC; CDR3aa: CASSHVRGDYGYTF
d_gene: TRBD1; j_gene: TRBJ1-5; v_gene: TRBV6-6; len: 17; abundance: -; CDR3nt: TGTGCCAGCAGTCCAAAAGGAGGACAGGGTCGTTCGTGGCCCCAGCATTTT; CDR3aa: CASSPKGGQGRSWPQHF
d_gene: -; j_gene: TRBJ2-3; v_gene: TRBV9; len: 16; abundance: -; CDR3nt: TGTGCCAGCAGCCCATGGACGTCACCTAGCACAGATACGCAGTATTTT; CDR3aa: CASSPWTSPSTDTQYF
d_gene: -; j_gene: TRBJ2-1; v_gene: TRBV10-3; len: 16; abundance: -; CDR3nt: TGTGCCATCAGTGAGCCTAATGTCGACGCGAACAATGAGCAGTTCTTC; CDR3aa: CAISEPNVDANNEQFF
d_gene: TRBD2; j_gene: TRBJ2-3; v_gene: TRBV19; len: 15; abundance: once; CDR3nt: TGTGCCAGTAGTACATCTAGCGGGGGCCCAGATACGCAGTATTTT; CDR3aa: CASSTSSGGPDTQYF
d_gene: TRBD1; j_gene: TRBJ2-2; v_gene: TRBV2; len: 15; abundance: -; CDR3nt: TGTGCCAGCAGTGATCACAGGGGTGGCACCGGGGAGCTGTTTTTT; CDR3aa: CASSDHRGGTGELFF
d_gene: -; j_gene: TRBJ2-1; v_gene: TRBV27; len: 14; abundance: -; CDR3nt: TGTGCCAGCAGTTCCCTTTGGCCCGGCGATGGCGCCTTCTTC; CDR3aa: CASSSLWPGDGAFF
d_gene: -; j_gene: TRBJ1-1; v_gene: TRBV10-3; len: 16; abundance: -; CDR3nt: TGTGCCATCAGTGAGCTGGAGGGGATGGGGAACACTGAAGCTTTCTTT; CDR3aa: CAISELEGMGNTEAFF
d_gene: -; j_gene: TRBJ1-1; v_gene: TRBV5-1; len: 15; abundance: -; CDR3nt: TGCGCCAGCAGCTTGGGCGCAAGGGGAACCACTGAAGCTTTCTTT; CDR3aa: CASSLGARGTTEAFF
d_gene: TRBD1; j_gene: TRBJ1-2; v_gene: TRBV4-1; len: 16; abundance: -; CDR3nt: TGCGCCAGCAGCCAAGATACAGGGGAGGATCTCTATGGCTACACCTTC; CDR3aa: CASSQDTGEDLYGYTF
d_gene: -; j_gene: TRBJ1-1; v_gene: TRBV25-1; len: 13; abundance: -; CDR3nt: TGTGCCAGCAGTGAGGAAGTTAACACTGAAGCTTTCTTT; CDR3aa: CASSEEVNTEAFF
d_gene: -; j_gene: TRBJ2-2; v_gene: TRBV27; len: 15; abundance: -; CDR3nt: TGTGCCAGCAGTTTTTGGGGGAGCGGCACCGGGGAGCTGTTTTTT; CDR3aa: CASSFWGSGTGELFF
d_gene: -; j_gene: TRBJ1-1; v_gene: TRBV2; len: 12; abundance: -; CDR3nt: TGTGCCAGCAGTGCCCTCATCACTGAAGCTTTCTTT; CDR3aa: CASSALITEAFF
d_gene: TRBD2; j_gene: TRBJ2-5; v_gene: TRBV6-2/TRBV6-3; len: 17; abundance: -; CDR3nt: TGTGCCAGCAGCCCTCTGGCGGAGCGGGGGTTCGGGAAGACCCAGTACTTC; CDR3aa: CASSPLAERGFGKTQYF
d_gene: TRBD2; j_gene: TRBJ2-3; v_gene: TRBV5-4; len: 15; abundance: -; CDR3nt: TGTGCCAGCAGCCGGGGGGCGGGAGGGTCAGATACGCAGTATTTT; CDR3aa: CASSRGAGGSDTQYF
d_gene: -; j_gene: TRBJ1-1; v_gene: TRBV5-1; len: 13; abundance: -; CDR3nt: TGCGCCAGCAGCTTTGACAGGAACACTGAAGCTTTCTTT; CDR3aa: CASSFDRNTEAFF
d_gene: TRBD1; j_gene: TRBJ1-2; v_gene: TRBV7-9; len: 13; abundance: -; CDR3nt: TGTGCCAGCAGTCCGCCGGGACAGGCTTCTTTTTACTTC; CDR3aa: CASSPPGQASFYF
d_gene: TRBD1; j_gene: TRBJ1-2; v_gene: TRBV24-1; len: 14; abundance: -; CDR3nt: TGTGCCACCAGTGAGCCCGGGACAGACAATGGCTACACCTTC; CDR3aa: CATSEPGTDNGYTF
d_gene: -; j_gene: TRBJ2-3; v_gene: TRBV3-1/TRBV3-2; len: 16; abundance: -; CDR3nt: TGTGCCAGCAGCCAAGTTACAGGGGGACTAACAGATACGCAGTATTTT; CDR3aa: CASSQVTGGLTDTQYF
d_gene: -; j_gene: TRBJ1-3; v_gene: TRBV2; len: 15; abundance: -; CDR3nt: TGTGCCAGCAGTGAACGCGCAGGGGTAGGAAACACCATATATTTT; CDR3aa: CASSERAGVGNTIYF
d_gene: -; j_gene: TRBJ1-2; v_gene: TRBV9; len: 14; abundance: -; CDR3nt: TGTGCCAGCAGCGTAGAATCCCGAAACTATGGCTACACCTTC; CDR3aa: CASSVESRNYGYTF
d_gene: TRBD1; j_gene: TRBJ2-7; v_gene: TRBV5-1; len: 16; abundance: -; CDR3nt: TGCGCCAGCAGCCTATCCGGGACAGGGAGCTCCTACGAGCAGTACTTC; CDR3aa: CASSLSGTGSSYEQYF
d_gene: -; j_gene: TRBJ1-5; v_gene: TRBV18; len: 13; abundance: -; CDR3nt: TGTGCCAGCTCACGGACCGACGCTCAGCCCCAGCATTTT; CDR3aa: CASSRTDAQPQHF
d_gene: TRBD1; j_gene: TRBJ2-5; v_gene: TRBV24-1; len: 15; abundance: -; CDR3nt: TGTGCCACCAGTGATACAGGGGGCCCTCAAGAGACCCAGTACTTC; CDR3aa: CATSDTGGPQETQYF
d_gene: TRBD1; j_gene: TRBJ1-1; v_gene: TRBV18; len: 15; abundance: -; CDR3nt: TGTGCCAGCTCGCCTTCCGGACAGGGATACACTGAAGCTTTCTTT; CDR3aa: CASSPSGQGYTEAFF
d_gene: TRBD1; j_gene: TRBJ1-2; v_gene: TRBV28; len: 14; abundance: -; CDR3nt: TGTGCCAGCAGTTCTGGACAGGGTGGAGGGGGCTACACCTTC; CDR3aa: CASSSGQGGGGYTF
d_gene: -; j_gene: TRBJ1-5; v_gene: TRBV7-9; len: 12; abundance: -; CDR3nt: TGTGCCAGCAGCTTCGGGGGTCAGCCCCAGCATTTT; CDR3aa: CASSFGGQPQHF